This T cell receptor (beta chain) was captured by sequencing in a study of blood T cells in healthy people across ages. The sample holds one count of this clonotype. Its antigen is as yet unknown. Through a sample-barcoded 5' primer and a J-beta primer mix, a second PCR was run for about 6 to 11 cycles. TCRdb re-analysed the 5' RACE reads in MiXCR, keeping a single row per CDR3 protein. The sample carries some 940,000 distinct CDR3 sequences, 25% to 35% recorded once. Drawing of peripheral blood yielded 7.5 to 10 milliliters from each donor. Findings of the study overall: Any conclusive comparison of naive versus antigen-experienced cells was prevented by using unsorted PBMCs.

V lost 7 bases to trimming and J lost 7 bases, with 26 bases between them. The CDR3 is 15 residues long. CDR1 and CDR2 from the germline V gene are SQVTM and ANQGSEA. This sample was shared with a second study, whose subject was T cells of mothers and their children. That investigation notes: Related mother-child pairs showed slightly higher but non-significant overlap than unrelated pairs.

Material for sequencing was blood. This receptor was obtained from a woman between 40 and 55 years old in good health. The chain employs TRBV29-1 and TRBJ2-7, with D perhaps assigned TRBD1 or TRBD2 (5 bases each). The CDR3 DNA sequence: TGCAGCGCCACTCTACCGGGACCCCGGAGTCATGAGCAGTACTTC. Translating it yields CSATLPGPRSHEQYF.